The 6 T cell receptor beta chains below all came from one sample that was sequenced in a study of blood T cell repertoires in COVID-19. Data came from immunoSEQ multiplex PCR; TCRdb stores just in-frame clones and leaves some out. Seen here are about 180,000 clones, around 85% observed once, and the top ten hold around 6%. Sequenced input: PBMCs or T cells enriched from blood (not recorded which). The receptors come from a woman in her thirties or forties with acute COVID-19.

The genes are TRBV9 and TRBJ2-7, with D tentatively TRBD2 (6 bases). V lost 3 bases and J lost 3, with 19 bases in between. CDR3 length: 16 amino acids. Germline CDR1 and CDR2: SGDLS and YYNGEE. CDR3 nucleotides: TGTGCCAGCAGCGCTGGTAGCGGACACCTCATCTACGAGCAGTACTTC. This gives the protein CASSAGSGHLIYEQYF. The whole variable domain, filled in from reference TRBV9 and TRBJ2-7, reads DSGVTQTPKHLITATGQRVTLRCSPRSGDLSVYWYQQSLDQGLQFLIQYYNGEERAKGNILERFSAQQFPDLHSELNLSSLELGDSALYFCASSAGSGHLIYEQYFGPGTRLTVT.

As concerns this clone: A junction end diverges from the germline sequence, so it may reflect a read error. The chain carries TRBV2 and TRBJ2-5; 14 positions match TRBD2. Germline lookup yields CDR1 SNHLY and CDR2 FYNNEI. The CDR3 sequence is 15 residues long. The CDR3 reads CASREGTSGRETQYF. In DNA, the CDR3 is TGTGCCAGCAGGGAAGGGACTAGCGGGAGAGAGACCCAGTACTTC.

The genes are TRBV9 and TRBJ2-3; 7 bases fit TRBD2. V lost 0 bases to trimming and J lost 9 bases; unmatched junction nucleotides: 13. This CDR3 comprises 16 residues. Germline lookup yields CDR1 SGDLS and CDR2 YYNGEE. The CDR3 sequence is CASSVVLARLVVTQYF. The DNA for the CDR3 is TGTGCCAGCAGCGTAGTACTAGCGCGCCTGGTTGTGACGCAGTATTTT. Together with reference TRBV9 and TRBJ2-3, the CDR3 gives the full variable domain: DSGVTQTPKHLITATGQRVTLRCSPRSGDLSVYWYQQSLDQGLQFLIQYYNGEERAKGNILERFSAQQFPDLHSELNLSSLELGDSALYFCASSVVLARLVVTQYFGPGTRLTVL.

V usage is TRBV30 and J usage is TRBJ1-5; 7 positions agree with TRBD1. V gave up 4 bases and J gave up 0 bases; unmatched junction bases: 0. This CDR3 is built from 13 residues. Germline values: CDR1 GTSNPN, CDR2 SVGIG (reference sequence). CDR3 loop: CAWNRGSNQPQHF. The CDR3 nucleotides read TGTGCCTGGAACAGGGGTAGCAATCAGCCCCAGCATTTT.

The chain is built from TRBV7-9 and TRBJ2-7; 8 bases agree with TRBD2. The CDR3 spans 15 residues. V gave up 2 bases and J gave up 7 bases; unmatched junction bases: 10. From germline, CDR1 is SEHNR and CDR2 FQNEAQ (reference sequence). In DNA, the CDR3 is TGTGCCAGCAGCTTATCCCAGCGGGGGTCTCGGGAGCAGTACTTC. Translated, it gives CASSLSQRGSREQYF.

J is TRBJ2-5 and V is TRBV15, with D possibly matching TRBD2 (6 bases). V was shortened by 7 bases and J by 5 bases, with 20 bases between the two germline ends. The CDR3 loop spans 15 amino acids. The V gene's germline CDR1 is LNHNV and CDR2 YYDKDF (reference sequence). This CDR3 reads CATNALSGGLETQYF. The DNA for the CDR3 is TGTGCCACCAACGCACTCAGTGGGGGGTTGGAGACCCAGTACTTC.